These 27 T cell receptor beta chains were sequenced from one sample in a study of shared clonotypes between healthy human individuals. Sequenced by immunoSEQ multiplex PCR; TCRdb stores in-frame clones only, minus some. The table has over a million clones, around 98.5% seen once. What was sequenced was naive CD4+ T cells sorted from blood. As for subset: CD45RA+ positively selected. The receptors shown here come from a man aged 30 to 39 in good health.

The chain employs TRBV6-5 and TRBJ1-1; tentative D call: TRBD1 (6 bases). This CDR3 has 15 amino acids. V was cut by 1 base and J by 3 bases, with 12 bases left in between. The germline CDR1 and CDR2 sequences are MNHEY and SVGAGI. CDR3 amino acids: CASSYFRGWDTEAFF. The CDR3 DNA reads TGTGCCAGCAGTTACTTCAGGGGTTGGGACACTGAAGCTTTCTTT.

The chain combines TRBV10-3 with TRBJ1-5; weak D call: TRBD1 (5 bases). The CDR3 totals 13 residues. CDR1 ENHRY and CDR2 SYGVKD come from the germline V gene. V lost 0 bases and J 12 bases, leaving 12 bases between the germline ends. CDR3 protein: CAISESSGRVQHF. The CDR3 DNA sequence: TGTGCCATCAGTGAGTCGTCAGGGCGGGTCCAGCATTTT.

Points on this clone: The sample contains more than one DNA sequence encoding this CDR3. This chain uses TRBV18 with TRBJ1-2; 7 bases are shared with TRBD1. The CDR3 is 13 residues long. After removal of 3 bases from V and 6 bases from J, the junction contained 4 bases not matched to a gene. Germline V gene sequence: CDR1 KGHSH, CDR2 LQKENI. CDR3 amino acids: CASSPNRGNGYTF. The CDR3 DNA reads TGTGCCAGCTCACCGAACAGGGGTAATGGCTACACCTTC.

In nucleotides, the CDR3 is TGCAGTGCTTTCTATACCGGGGAGCTGTTTTTT. Residues: CSAFYTGELFF. The chain recombines TRBV20-1 with TRBJ2-2, with D hard to call. The CDR3 length is 11 residues. V was pared by 5 bases and J by 5 bases, with 6 bases between. Germline loops: CDR1 DFQATT, CDR2 SNEGSKA (reference sequence).

The J gene is TRBJ1-2, the V gene TRBV28; D perhaps matches TRBD1 (5 bases). This CDR3 is 14 amino acids long. From germline, CDR1 is MDHEN and CDR2 SYDVKM. V was trimmed by 7 bases and J by 6 bases, leaving 18 bases between them. CDR3 nucleotides: TGTGCCAGCATCGCCGCAGGGAGGAGAAATGGCTACACCTTC. It yields the protein CASIAAGRRNGYTF.

V is TRBV5-1 and J is TRBJ2-5, with D tentatively TRBD1 or TRBD2 (6 bases each). Germline values: CDR1 SGHRS, CDR2 YFSETQ. With 3 bases removed from V and 1 base from J, the gap between germline ends came to 13 bases. CDR3 length equals 15 residues. The CDR3 DNA sequence: TGCGCCAGCAGCTCGGGGGACAACTTCCAAGAGACCCAGTACTTC. Its protein product is CASSSGDNFQETQYF.

The V call is TRBV5-1, the J call TRBJ2-2; 8 bases agree with TRBD2. The V gene's germline CDR1 is SGHRS and CDR2 YFSETQ. The CDR3 covers 16 residues. Trimming cost V 2 bases and J 5 bases; bases outside gene matches: 8. CDR3: CASSFKLAGLTGELFF. CDR3 nucleotide sequence: TGCGCCAGCAGCTTCAAATTAGCGGGATTAACCGGGGAGCTGTTTTTT.

The J gene is TRBJ1-4, the V gene TRBV15; D is unresolved. V lost 5 bases and J lost 3, with 13 bases in between. Germline-derived CDR1 and CDR2 are LNHNV and YYDKDF (reference sequence). The CDR3 runs to 15 residues. DNA for the CDR3: TGTGCCACCAGCCCCCGAACCCAGGCTAATGAAAAACTGTTTTTT. Protein sequence: CATSPRTQANEKLFF. The full variable domain, rest sourced from reference TRBV15 and TRBJ1-4, is DAMVIQNPRYQVTQFGKPVTLSCSQTLNHNVMYWYQQKSSQAPKLLFHYYDKDFNNEADTPDNFQSRRPNTSFCFLDIRSPGLGDTAMYLCATSPRTQANEKLFFGSGTQLSVL.

This chain joins TRBV2 and TRBJ1-4, with D possibly TRBD1 on 6 matching bases. Between the trimmed V and J ends, which lost 10 bases and 4 bases, there was a span of 19 bases. This CDR3 region has 15 residues. CDR1 is SNHLY, CDR2 FYNNEI, per germline. The chain's CDR3 is CATQTIDRRNEKLFF. Written as DNA, the CDR3 is TGTGCCACCCAGACCATAGACAGGCGTAATGAAAAACTGTTTTTT.

V usage is TRBV5-1 and J usage is TRBJ2-7; 7 bases are shared with TRBD1. The germline V gene encodes CDR1 SGHRS and CDR2 YFSETQ. The CDR3 length is 18 residues. Unmatched junction bases numbered 14, after V lost 0 bases and J lost 2 bases. The CDR3 reads CASSLGPSDRDRAYEQYF. The CDR3 DNA reads as TGCGCCAGCAGCTTGGGCCCCTCTGATCGGGACAGAGCCTACGAGCAGTACTTC. Filled out from reference TRBV5-1 and TRBJ2-7, the complete variable domain reads KAGVTQTPRYLIKTRGQQVTLSCSPISGHRSVSWYQQTPGQGLQFLFEYFSETQRNKGNFPGRFSGRQFSNSRSEMNVSTLELGDSALYLCASSLGPSDRDRAYEQYFGPGTRLTVT.

This chain joins TRBV4-2 and TRBJ2-3; no clear D. This CDR3 comprises 13 residues. V lost 3 bases, J lost 1 base, and 5 bases lay in between. Germline V lookup: CDR1 LGHNA, CDR2 YNFKEQ. The CDR3 coding sequence is TGTGCCAGCAGCCAGAGCGGCACAGATACGCAGTATTTT. Translated, it gives CASSQSGTDTQYF.

The V call is TRBV5-1, the J call TRBJ2-7, with TRBD2 identical over 9 bases. The CDR3 length is 14 residues. The ends lost 2 bases at V and 4 bases at J; junction bases unmatched: 4. Per the germline V gene, CDR1 is SGHRS and CDR2 is YFSETQ. Written as DNA, the CDR3 is TGCGCCAGCAGCTTTGCTAGCGGGACGTACGAGCAGTACTTC. This encodes CASSFASGTYEQYF.

J is TRBJ2-6 and V is TRBV2; unclear D gene. The CDR3 contains 16 residues. Between the trimmed V and J ends, which lost 7 bases and 4 bases, there was a span of 17 bases. Germline V gene data show CDR1 as SNHLY and CDR2 as FYNNEI. The CDR3 DNA reads TGTGCCAGCAAGGATTTTAACTTGCAGGGGGCCAACGTCCTGACTTTC. Its protein product is CASKDFNLQGANVLTF.

J is TRBJ2-1 and V is TRBV15; 9 nucleotides agree with TRBD1. The germline V gene encodes CDR1 LNHNV and CDR2 YYDKDF (reference sequence). V was pared by 8 bases and J by 8 bases, with 7 bases of the junction left unmatched. The CDR3 has 13 residues. For the CDR3, the DNA is TGTGCCACCCGAACAGGGGGCAGGGATGAGCAGTTCTTC. This encodes CATRTGGRDEQFF. The full variable domain, in which reference TRBV15 and TRBJ2-1 provide the parts outside the CDR3, is DAMVIQNPRYQVTQFGKPVTLSCSQTLNHNVMYWYQQKSSQAPKLLFHYYDKDFNNEADTPDNFQSRRPNTSFCFLDIRSPGLGDTAMYLCATRTGGRDEQFFGPGTRLTVL.

The CDR3 bases are TGTGCCAGCAGTTTCGGGGGACTAGCGGGAGGAAATGAGCAGTTCTTC. Amino acid sequence: CASSFGGLAGGNEQFF. J is TRBJ2-1 and V is TRBV28; 15 nucleotides agree with TRBD2. CDR1 is MDHEN, CDR2 SYDVKM, per germline. V was pared by 3 bases and J by 7 bases, with 4 bases of the junction left unmatched. CDR3 length equals 16 residues.

The genes are TRBV9 and TRBJ2-7, with D possibly matching TRBD1 (7 bases). The length of the CDR3 is 15 residues. Trimming left V 1 base short and J 11 bases short, with 22 bases between. The V gene's germline CDR1 is SGDLS and CDR2 YYNGEE. The CDR3 is CASSVRGGRGDIKYF. Written as DNA, the CDR3 is TGTGCCAGCAGCGTAAGGGGTGGCAGGGGGGATATTAAGTACTTC.

This clone was recorded once. This chain uses TRBV30 with TRBJ2-5, with TRBD2 matching over 11 bases. The junction had 4 bases not matched to a gene; V was cut back by 2 bases and J by 5 bases. CDR3 length: 14 residues. Germline-derived CDR1 and CDR2 are GTSNPN and SVGIG (reference sequence). DNA of the CDR3: TGTGCCTGGAGTCCCAGGACTAGCGGGGAGACCCAGTACTTC. As protein: CAWSPRTSGETQYF.

J is TRBJ2-7 and V is TRBV13, with D possibly TRBD1 on 5 matching bases. Germline-derived CDR1 and CDR2 are PRHDT and FYEKMQ (reference sequence). The CDR3 runs 14 residues. Trimming removed 1 base from V and 2 bases from J, with 9 bases in between. The CDR3 sequence: CASSLDRPTYEQYF. The CDR3, as DNA: TGTGCCAGCAGCTTAGACAGGCCCACCTACGAGCAGTACTTC.

V and J are TRBV5-1 and TRBJ2-2; D ambiguous. V lost 1 base and J lost 3, with 4 bases in between. CDR1 is SGHRS and CDR2 is YFSETQ in the germline V gene. This CDR3 contains 13 residues. The CDR3 protein is CASSLYDTGELFF. DNA for the CDR3: TGCGCCAGCAGCTTGTATGACACCGGGGAGCTGTTTTTT.

The rearrangement links TRBV5-5 to TRBJ1-2; TRBD1 aligns across 7 bases. CDR1 is SGHKS and CDR2 is YYEKEE in the germline V gene (reference sequence). Unmatched junction bases numbered 4, after V lost 4 bases and J lost 4 bases. The CDR3 is made up of 13 amino acids. The CDR3 DNA is TGTGCCAGCAGCCGTGGGACAGTCTATGGCTACACCTTC. It specifies CASSRGTVYGYTF.

This clone showed up just once. This rearrangement joins TRBV2 to TRBJ2-1, with 7 positions matching TRBD2. This CDR3 has 15 residues. V dropped 4 bases and J dropped 8; count of bases not matched to a gene: 11. The germline CDR1 and CDR2 sequences are SNHLY and FYNNEI. The CDR3 nucleotides are TGTGCCAGCAGTGTAAAGCGGGACGCCCTCTATGAGCAGTTCTTC. Its protein is CASSVKRDALYEQFF.

V is TRBV18 and J is TRBJ2-7; 9 nucleotides align to TRBD1. The CDR3 runs to 15 residues. Unmatched junction bases numbered 4, after V lost 3 bases and J lost 1 base. Germline assignment: CDR1 KGHSH and CDR2 LQKENI. The CDR3 bases are TGTGCCAGCTCACCCGGACAGGGGTATTCCTACGAGCAGTACTTC. Translated: CASSPGQGYSYEQYF.

The V call is TRBV7-2, the J call TRBJ2-5, with D perhaps assigned TRBD1 or TRBD2 (5 bases each). V lost 5 bases to trimming and J lost 5 bases, with 9 bases between them. Per the germline V gene, CDR1 is SGHTA and CDR2 is FQGNSA. This CDR3 is 12 amino acids long. CDR3 protein: CASSPGTETQYF. CDR3 DNA sequence: TGTGCCAGCAGCCCCGGGACGGAGACCCAGTACTTC.

The gene calls are TRBV30 and TRBJ1-2; possibly TRBD1 for D (6 bases). CDR3 length: 12 amino acids. CDR1 and CDR2 (germline): GTSNPN, SVGIG (reference sequence). V was pared by 5 bases and J by 5 bases, with 12 bases between. CDR3 nucleotides: TGTGCCTGGGCCCAGGGGAGTTATGGCTACACCTTC. It yields the protein CAWAQGSYGYTF.

This clone was seen just once. The rearrangement joins TRBV11-2 to TRBJ2-6; D perhaps matches TRBD1 (5 bases). With 5 bases removed from V and 0 bases from J, the gap between germline ends came to 14 bases. CDR3 length: 17 amino acids. CDR1 and CDR2 (germline): SGHAT, FQNNGV. This chain's CDR3 is CASSPTGQGSGANVLTF. CDR3 DNA: TGTGCCAGCAGCCCAACTGGGCAGGGCTCTGGGGCCAACGTCCTGACTTTC.

This clone was found once. The chain recombines TRBV2 with TRBJ2-3, with 8 positions matching TRBD1. CDR3 length: 15 residues. Germline V gene sequence: CDR1 SNHLY, CDR2 FYNNEI. The V and J ends lost 7 bases and 4 bases, in that order; junction bases with no gene match: 10. The chain's CDR3 is CASKTFQGAADTQYF. The CDR3 DNA reads TGTGCCAGCAAGACCTTCCAGGGGGCGGCAGATACGCAGTATTTT.

The chain is built from TRBV19 and TRBJ2-2, with 10 bases lining up with TRBD2. Germline V CDR1 and CDR2: LNHDA, SQIVND (reference sequence). After removal of 4 bases from V and 7 bases from J, the junction contained 9 bases not matched to a gene. This CDR3 is built from 16 residues. This chain's CDR3 is CASSSPSGRDNGELFF. The CDR3 DNA reads TGTGCCAGTAGTAGCCCTAGCGGGAGAGACAACGGGGAGCTGTTTTTT.